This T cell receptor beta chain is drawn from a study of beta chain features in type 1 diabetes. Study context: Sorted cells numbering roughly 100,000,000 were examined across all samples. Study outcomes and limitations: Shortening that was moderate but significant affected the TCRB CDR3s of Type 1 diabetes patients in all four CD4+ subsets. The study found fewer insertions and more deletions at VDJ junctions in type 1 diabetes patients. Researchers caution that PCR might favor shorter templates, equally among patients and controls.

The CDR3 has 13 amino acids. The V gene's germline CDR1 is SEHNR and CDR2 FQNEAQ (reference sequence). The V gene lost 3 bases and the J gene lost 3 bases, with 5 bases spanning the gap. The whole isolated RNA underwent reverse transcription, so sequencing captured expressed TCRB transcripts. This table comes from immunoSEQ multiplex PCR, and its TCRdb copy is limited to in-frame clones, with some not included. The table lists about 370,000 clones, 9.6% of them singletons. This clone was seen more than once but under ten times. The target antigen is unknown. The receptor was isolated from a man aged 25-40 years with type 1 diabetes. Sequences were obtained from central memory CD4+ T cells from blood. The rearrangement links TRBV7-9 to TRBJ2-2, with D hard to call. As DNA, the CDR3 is TGTGCCAGCAGCTTCTACGACACCGGGGAGCTGTTTTTT. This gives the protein CASSFYDTGELFF.